The source of this T cell receptor beta chain is a study of shared clonotypes between healthy human individuals. It was around 180 ng DNA, 33,000 or so T cell genomes, that sorted-subset replicate PCRs used. The table came from immunoSEQ multiplex PCR; TCRdb's copy has only in-frame clones and leaves some out. The repertoire includes approximately 810,000 clones, around 93% of them detected once, and 20% to 30% sits in the top ten. Cells designated naive CD8 were CD45RO-negative and were positively selected for CCR7, with terminally differentiated effector memory CD45RA+ cells excluded. Note on this clone: Antigen specificity is unknown.

The length of the CDR3 is 15 residues. The J segment lost 1 base and the V segment lost 5 bases, leaving 6 bases of the junction unmatched. Per the germline V gene, CDR1 is SEHNR and CDR2 is FQNEAQ (reference sequence). Study outcomes and limitations: Clonotypes not shared had lower generation probabilities than those common to all four donors.

The sample consisted of naive CD8+ T cells sorted from blood. The V and J genes are TRBV7-9 and TRBJ2-3; 7 bases fit TRBD1. This receptor was obtained from a man aged 30-40 years in good health. As DNA, the CDR3 is TGTGCCAGCAGCAGAACAGGGGTTGGCACAGATACGCAGTATTTT. This gives the protein CASSRTGVGTDTQYF.